This T cell receptor (beta chain) stems from a study of blood T cell repertoires in COVID-19. Study in general: There were acute and convalescent COVID-19 samples, and they came from the United States, Italy and Spain. The analysed material was cDNA or gDNA that came from T cells, B-cell-depleted T cells, or PBMCs.

Per the authors' pipeline: Using reference gene primer amplification, nucleated cell counts were estimated. Generated by immunoSEQ multiplex PCR, the TCRdb table keeps only in-frame clones and is missing some. That table supplies the V and J calls and clone size; D and trimming were determined from the DNA. Among around 56,000 clones, around 67% were seen once, and the ten largest hold approximately 15%. The TCR comes from a woman in her 70s with acute or convalescent COVID-19. Sequenced sample: peripheral blood.

This CDR3 is CATRRGGSYNEQFF. CDR3 coding DNA: TGTGCCACCCGCCGCGGGGGGTCCTACAATGAGCAGTTCTTC. The chain carries TRBV15 and TRBJ2-1; 8 bases match TRBD2. This CDR3 is built from 14 residues. J gave up 1 base and V 8 bases, and 4 bases lay outside the gene matches. CDR1 is LNHNV and CDR2 is YYDKDF in the germline V gene (reference sequence).